Described below is a single T cell receptor beta chain sequence and its context. In the authors' workflow: How many nucleated cells were present was estimated from reference gene primer amplification. Assay used: immunoSEQ multiplex PCR; TCRdb lists only in-frame clones, some missing. The DNA was the basis for D and trimming; V, J and clone size are from that table. Of 30,000 to 35,000 clones detected, approximately 93% appear once; the ten largest clones hold approximately 4.7%. This sample was taken from a study of blood T cell repertoires in COVID-19. Overall study: Samples representing acute and convalescent COVID-19 were sourced from the United States, Italy and Spain. In each case, the material was cDNA or gDNA derived from T cells, B-cell-depleted T cells, or PBMCs.

Trimming took 4 bases from V and 4 from J, leaving 11 bases between them. Germline CDR1 LNHDA, CDR2 SQIVND (reference sequence). The CDR3 consists of 15 residues. This sequence was found in a human donor in a cohort sampled during active COVID-19. The chain links TRBV19 to TRBJ1-6, with unresolved D. Sequencing was carried out using peripheral blood. This CDR3 is CASSSPQIYNSPLHF. CDR3 nucleotides: TGTGCCAGTAGTAGCCCACAGATATATAATTCACCCCTCCACTTT.